The TCR beta chain under discussion was sequenced for a study of T cell changes during pregnancy in multiple sclerosis. Germline assignment: CDR1 LGHNA and CDR2 YNFKEQ. Trimming took off 1 base at V and 5 bases at J, with 21 bases between the two ends. This CDR3 spans 17 amino acids. TCRdb keeps only in-frame clones here, not all; method: immunoSEQ multiplex PCR. Among 35,000 to 45,000 clones listed, about nine tenths were seen once. The sequencing used CD4+ T cells from peripheral blood mononuclear cells, collected in the first trimester of pregnancy. This chain connects TRBV4-2 to TRBJ2-7; D possibly corresponds to TRBD2 (6 bases). The source is a female donor in good health, enrolled as a control in a pregnancy study. The CDR3 nucleotides are TGTGCCAGCAGCCAAGGGAGGGGAAATAGCTTTTTGGACGAGCAGTACTTC. Protein: CASSQGRGNSFLDEQYF.